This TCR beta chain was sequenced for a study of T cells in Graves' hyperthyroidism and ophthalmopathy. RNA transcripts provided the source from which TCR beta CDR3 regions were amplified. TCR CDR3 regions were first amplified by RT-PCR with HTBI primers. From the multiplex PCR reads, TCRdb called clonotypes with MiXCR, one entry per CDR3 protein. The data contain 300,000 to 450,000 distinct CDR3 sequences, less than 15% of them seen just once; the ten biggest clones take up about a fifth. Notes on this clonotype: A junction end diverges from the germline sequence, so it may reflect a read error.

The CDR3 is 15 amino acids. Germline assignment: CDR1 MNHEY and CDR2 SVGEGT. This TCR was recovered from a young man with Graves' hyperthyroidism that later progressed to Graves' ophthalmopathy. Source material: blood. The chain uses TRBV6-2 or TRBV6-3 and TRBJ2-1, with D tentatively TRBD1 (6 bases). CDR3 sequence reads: CAGSPGVGSYNEQFF. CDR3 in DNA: TGTGCCGGCAGCCCAGGGGTCGGCTCCTACAATGAGCAGTTCTTC.